The 11 T cell receptor beta chains below were found in one sample sequenced in a study of beta chain features in type 1 diabetes. Whole-study results and caveats: All four CD4+ subsets of Type 1 diabetes patients contained TCRB CDR3s that were moderately but significantly shorter.

Reverse transcription of all isolated RNA meant that expressed TCRB transcripts were sequenced. TCRdb's table, derived via immunoSEQ multiplex PCR, lists solely in-frame clones and lacks some. This sample carries about 260,000 clones, roughly 22% of them seen once, and the ten largest clones take 0.028%. No cognate antigen is known for these TCRs. The sequenced sample consisted of naive CD4+ T cells from blood. The source is a woman aged 40 to 49 with type 1 diabetes.

The chain links TRBV5-6 to TRBJ1-4, with D uncertain. The germline gives CDR1 SGHDT, CDR2 YYEEEE. The V end was cut by 0 bases, the J end by 7 bases, with 7 bases between. The CDR3 extends over 13 amino acids. The CDR3 is CASSLGGGEKLFF. Here the CDR3 DNA reads TGTGCCAGCAGCTTGGGAGGCGGTGAAAAACTGTTTTTT.

This clone was observed a handful of times. The chain has TRBV5-1 and TRBJ1-5; TRBD1 is a possible D gene (5 bases). The CDR3 spans 15 residues. Trimming took off 0 bases at V and 5 bases at J, with 12 bases between the two ends. Per the germline V gene, CDR1 is SGHRS and CDR2 is YFSETQ. CDR3 residues: CASSLEGTVDQPQHF. CDR3 bases: TGCGCCAGCAGCTTGGAAGGGACTGTGGATCAGCCCCAGCATTTT.

This clone has just a few counts. This chain connects TRBV7-2 to TRBJ1-5; perhaps TRBD1 as D (6 bases). V lost 6 bases to trimming and J lost 0 bases, with 9 bases between them. This CDR3 comprises 14 residues. The V gene's germline CDR1 is SGHTA and CDR2 FQGNSA. The CDR3 sequence: CASSTQGSNQPQHF. DNA for the CDR3: TGTGCCAGCAGTACACAGGGTAGCAATCAGCCCCAGCATTTT.

This clone showed up just a few times. V and J are TRBV29-1 and TRBJ2-1; 12 positions match TRBD2. Germline trimming cut 3 bases from V and 9 bases from J; bases unmatched to any gene: 9. CDR1 and CDR2 from the germline V gene are SQVTM and ANQGSEA. There are 15 residues in the CDR3. The CDR3 loop is CSVDLTSGRLGEQFF. The CDR3 region has the DNA TGCAGCGTTGACCTGACTAGCGGGAGATTAGGTGAGCAGTTCTTC.

The rearrangement uses TRBV9 and TRBJ2-3; D call uncertain. Trimming took 1 base from V and 2 from J, leaving 8 bases between them. The germline gives CDR1 SGDLS, CDR2 YYNGEE. The CDR3 is 14 residues long. The CDR3 DNA follows: TGTGCCAGCAGCGTAACTCCCTCCACAGATACGCAGTATTTT. It translates to CASSVTPSTDTQYF.

The genes are TRBV19 and TRBJ1-1; the D gene is possibly TRBD1 (6 bases). This CDR3 is built from 13 residues. Germline V gives CDR1 LNHDA, CDR2 SQIVND (reference sequence). The germline V and J ends were trimmed by 3 bases and 5 bases, with 10 bases remaining between them. The CDR3 region is CASSIDRSTEAFF. The CDR3 region has the DNA TGTGCCAGTAGTATCGACAGGTCTACTGAAGCTTTCTTT.

In this sample, this clone turned up a few times. This rearrangement joins TRBV7-2 to TRBJ2-3, with TRBD1 as a possible D gene (6 bases). Germline V gene lookup returns CDR1 SGHTA and CDR2 FQGNSA. V was cut by 4 bases and J by 3 bases, with 17 bases left in between. The CDR3 is 16 amino acids. The CDR3, as DNA: TGTGCCAGCAGCTCATCCAGGGGAATAAGGACAGATACGCAGTATTTT. It encodes CASSSSRGIRTDTQYF.

V gene TRBV28 combines with J gene TRBJ2-7, with D possibly TRBD2 on 6 matching bases. Trimming shortened V by 6 bases and J by 3 bases, and 24 bases separated the two germline ends. The CDR3 contains 17 residues. Germline loops: CDR1 MDHEN, CDR2 SYDVKM. The CDR3 loop is CASSSSGDSPSLYEQYF. The DNA for the CDR3 is TGTGCCAGCAGCAGCTCGGGGGATTCACCCTCTCTCTACGAGCAGTACTTC.

This clone was seen more than once but under ten times. The chain carries TRBV27 and TRBJ1-6; 7 nucleotides line up with TRBD1. Germline V CDR1 and CDR2: MNHEY, SMNVEV (reference sequence). The V and J ends lost 5 bases and 6 bases, in that order; junction bases with no gene match: 7. This CDR3 is built from 15 residues. The CDR3 reads CASSQGTEPNSPLHF. The CDR3 DNA reads TGTGCCAGCAGTCAGGGGACAGAACCTAATTCACCCCTCCACTTT.

This clone was seen more than once but under ten times. This chain connects TRBV9 to TRBJ2-1; D ambiguous. Germline CDR1 is SGDLS and CDR2 is YYNGEE. This CDR3 comprises 15 residues. Trimming took 0 bases from V and 1 from J, leaving 8 bases between them. The CDR3 spells CASSVATGSYNEQFF. CDR3 in DNA: TGTGCCAGCAGCGTAGCTACCGGTTCCTACAATGAGCAGTTCTTC.

In its sample, this clone was seen a few times. V is TRBV10-3 and J is TRBJ2-1, with 7 bases identical to TRBD2. The germline V gene encodes CDR1 ENHRY and CDR2 SYGVKD. This CDR3 spans 16 amino acids. V shed 2 bases and J 5 bases; nucleotides not matched to a gene: 9. The CDR3 reads CAISEPPGTTNNEQFF. DNA of the CDR3: TGTGCCATCAGTGAGCCCCCCGGGACTACGAACAATGAGCAGTTCTTC.